Below, one TCR beta chain is given with its context. Deletions cut 6 bases from V and 2 bases from J, with 19 bases between. CDR1 is SGHAT and CDR2 is FQNNGV in the germline V gene. This CDR3 region has 16 residues. The data were taken from a study of stem cell transplantation in POMP-related autoinflammatory disease. Data came from immunoSEQ multiplex PCR; TCRdb stores just in-frame clones and leaves some out. There are over 60,000 clones in the sample; approximately 91% occur only once, and about 0.71% lies in the top ten. V is TRBV11-2 and J is TRBJ2-5; no clear D. Sequencing was performed on CD4+ T cells from PBMCs, taken after stem cell transplantation. This clonotype was sampled from a human patient with POMP-related autoinflammation and immune dysregulation (PRAID). Some of the T cells might come from the graft donor. The CDR3: CASRRPGGSIQETQYF. CDR3 in DNA: TGTGCCAGCAGGCGACCTGGCGGATCGATACAAGAGACCCAGTACTTC.